This TCR beta chain was identified during a study of T cell repertoires in cytomegalovirus infection. Whole-study context: In public TCR beta signatures, there were indications of both CMV infection and matching HLA type. Study outcomes and limitations: Summed public TCR beta family frequency identified CMV carriers bearing the relevant HLA. The ex vivo response was dominated by HLA-C-restricted CMV-specific TCR beta clonotypes.

The germline CDR1 and CDR2 sequences are SEHNR and FQNEAQ (reference sequence). V lost 1 base to trimming and J lost 10 bases, with 16 bases between them. The CDR3 length is 14 residues. MiXCR was run by TCRdb on the reads, yielding one entry per CDR3 protein. The repertoire holds hundreds of thousands of distinct CDR3 sequences, with approximately 25% as singletons. As regards this clonotype: Its antigen is not identified.

The receptor was derived from a human donor in good health (CMV status not recorded). Some clones in this sample may be carry-over from other donors' samples. Sequenced material: CD8+ T cells from PBMCs. This chain uses TRBV7-9 with TRBJ1-1; D is uncertain. CDR3 nucleotides: TGTGCCAGCAGCTTAGACGTTTGGGGAGACGGAGCTTTCTTT. It codes for CASSLDVWGDGAFF.